Listed here are 10 T cell receptor beta chains from one sample, sequenced in a study of B cell selection in AIRE deficiency. Repertoires were generated with immunoSEQ multiplex PCR, while TCRdb's copy carries only in-frame clones and drops some. The sample shows about 22,000 clones, 80% to 95% of them seen only once. Sorted regulatory T cells were CD4-positive, CD25-high and CD127-low or negative. Material: CD4+CD25+ Tregs sorted from PBMCs. The source is a human donor in good health.

The chain couples TRBV30 to TRBJ2-3; TRBD2 aligns across 8 bases. Per germline, CDR1 GTSNPN and CDR2 SVGIG (reference sequence). Trimming at V came to 1 base and at J to 6 bases, leaving 9 bases not matched to a gene. There are 15 residues in the CDR3. The CDR3 sequence: CAWSAVESSGDTQYF. The CDR3 DNA follows: TGTGCCTGGAGTGCGGTAGAATCTAGCGGGGATACGCAGTATTTT. The full variable domain, completed using reference TRBV30 and TRBJ2-3, is SQTIHQWPATLVQPVGSPLSLECTVEGTSNPNLYWYRQAAGRGLQLLFYSVGIGQISSEVPQNLSASRPQDRQFILSSKKLLLSDSGFYLCAWSAVESSGDTQYFGPGTRLTVL.

The V gene is TRBV10-3, the J gene TRBJ2-2; TRBD2 aligns across 12 bases. This CDR3 has 15 residues. The J segment lost 6 bases and the V segment lost 9 bases, leaving 8 bases of the junction unmatched. Germline CDR1 reads ENHRY; CDR2 reads SYGVKD. DNA for the CDR3: TGTGCCATGACCCCGGGACTAGCGGGTTCCGGGGAGCTGTTTTTT. Translating it yields CAMTPGLAGSGELFF.

The V call is TRBV4-2, the J call TRBJ2-5; no firm D call. Deletions cut 0 bases from V and 5 bases from J, with 7 bases between. Looked up from germline, CDR1 is LGHNA and CDR2 is YNFKEQ. This CDR3 has 13 residues. CDR3 protein: CASSQESGETQYF. The CDR3 DNA reads as TGTGCCAGCAGCCAAGAGTCGGGTGAGACCCAGTACTTC.

The V call is TRBV21-1, the J call TRBJ1-5; TRBD1, as called in the table, went unchecked against the DNA. TRBV21-1 is a pseudogene locus. There are 15 residues in the CDR3. The CDR3 spells CASNPTGVGSQPQHF. CDR3 in DNA: TGTGCCAGCAACCCGACAGGGGTGGGTAGTCAGCCCCAGCATTTT.

The chain combines TRBV29-1 with TRBJ1-2; D is undetermined. From germline, CDR1 is SQVTM and CDR2 ANQGSEA. The CDR3 contains 12 residues. V lost 4 bases, J lost 4 bases, and 10 bases lay in between. The CDR3 coding sequence is TGCAGCGTTGGCGGGCTCCGCTATGGCTACACCTTC. Translating it yields CSVGGLRYGYTF.

This clone was recorded only once. The gene calls are TRBV4-2 and TRBJ1-2, with 7 positions matching TRBD1. Germline trimming cut 2 bases from V and 6 bases from J; bases unmatched to any gene: 3. CDR1 is LGHNA and CDR2 is YNFKEQ in the germline V gene. The CDR3 runs 13 residues. The CDR3 here is CASSQPTGDGYTF. The CDR3 nucleotides read TGTGCCAGCAGCCAACCAACAGGGGATGGCTACACCTTC.

The chain is built from TRBV7-3 and TRBJ2-1; 12 bases are shared with TRBD2. This CDR3 is 15 amino acids long. V shed 3 bases, J shed 7 bases, and the junction held 4 bases outside the gene matches. Germline CDR1 reads SGHTA; CDR2 reads FQGTGA. Here the CDR3 DNA reads TGTGCCAGCAGCTTGACTAGCGGGAGCATAAATGAGCAGTTCTTC. Amino acid sequence: CASSLTSGSINEQFF.

The CDR3 coding sequence is TGTGCCAGCAGCTTAGACCGTGGAAACACCATATATTTT. It yields the protein CASSLDRGNTIYF. This chain uses TRBV11-2 with TRBJ1-3; D ambiguous. V was cut by 0 bases and J by 3 bases, with 3 bases left in between. The CDR3 totals 13 residues. Germline V lookup: CDR1 SGHAT, CDR2 FQNNGV.

V and J are TRBV6-5 and TRBJ1-4; no clear D gene. Germline assignment: CDR1 MNHEY and CDR2 SVGAGI. This CDR3 comprises 16 residues. V lost 0 bases and J 3 bases, leaving 11 bases between the germline ends. The CDR3 here is CASSYSRGGANEKLFF. The DNA for the CDR3 is TGTGCCAGCAGTTACTCGCGAGGAGGCGCTAATGAAAAACTGTTTTTT.

The table lists this clone with a count of one. The gene calls are TRBV30 and TRBJ1-2, with unresolved D. CDR3 length: 11 amino acids. Trimming removed 3 bases from V and 5 bases from J, with 7 bases in between. CDR1 is GTSNPN, CDR2 SVGIG, per germline (reference sequence). The chain's CDR3 is CAWSAVYGYTF. In DNA form, the CDR3 reads TGTGCCTGGAGCGCCGTATATGGCTACACCTTC.